Shown below are 26 T cell receptor beta chains from a single sample sequenced in a study of Ad26.COV2.S vaccination and SARS-CoV-2 variants. Libraries were prepared by immunoSEQ multiplex PCR; TCRdb keeps only in-frame clonotypes and omits some of them. The top ten clones hold about 1.5% of a sample with fewer than 900,000 clones, 89% of them seen once. Treatment in this sample: roughly 20 received Ad26.COV2.S at low or high dose, single or two shots; about 5 received placebo; per-sample allocation not given. At day 63 after the first vaccine or placebo injection, samples were drawn. Sample: peripheral blood, taken in a trial of Ad26.COV2.S vaccine versus placebo. These TCRs come from a person aged 18-60 years who received the Ad26.COV2.S COVID-19 vaccine or a placebo.

The chain couples TRBV19 to TRBJ2-2; D is undetermined. The CDR3 consists of 14 residues. V lost 1 base to trimming and J lost 5 bases, with 8 bases between them. The germline gives CDR1 LNHDA, CDR2 SQIVND (reference sequence). The CDR3 DNA sequence: TGTGCCAGTAGTATAGGGGTATTGACCGGGGAGCTGTTTTTT. It specifies CASSIGVLTGELFF. Supplemented by reference TRBV19 and TRBJ2-2, the full variable domain reads DGGITQSPKYLFRKEGQNVTLSCEQNLNHDAMYWYRQDPGQGLRLIYYSQIVNDFQKGDIAEGYSVSREKKESFPLTVTSAQKNPTAFYLCASSIGVLTGELFFGEGSRLTVL.

The rearrangement links TRBV5-4 to TRBJ2-5; D is perhaps TRBD1 (6 bases). Deletions cut 0 bases from V and 0 bases from J, with 9 bases between. The CDR3 spans 15 residues. Germline CDR1 SGHNT, CDR2 YYREEE (reference sequence). The DNA for the CDR3 is TGTGCCAGCAGCTTGGAATGGGGGCACCAAGAGACCCAGTACTTC. Translated, it gives CASSLEWGHQETQYF. Together with reference TRBV5-4 and TRBJ2-5, the CDR3 gives the full variable domain: ETGVTQSPTHLIKTRGQQVTLRCSSQSGHNTVSWYQQALGQGPQFIFQYYREEENGRGNFPPRFSGLQFPNYSSELNVNALELDDSALYLCASSLEWGHQETQYFGPGTRLLVL.

V gene TRBV10-1 combines with J gene TRBJ2-3, with D perhaps TRBD1 or TRBD2 (5 bases each). CDR1 is WNHNN, CDR2 SYGVQD, per germline (reference sequence). The CDR3 loop spans 17 amino acids. With 6 bases removed from V and 0 bases from J, the gap between germline ends came to 19 bases. For the CDR3, the DNA is TGCGCCAGCAGGAAGGGGACCGCGGCTTCTAGCACAGATACGCAGTATTTT. It encodes CASRKGTAASSTDTQYF.

V gene TRBV19 combines with J gene TRBJ1-2; D unclear. Germline CDR1 is LNHDA and CDR2 is SQIVND (reference sequence). The CDR3 covers 14 residues. Trimming removed 5 bases at V and 0 bases at J, with 10 bases between. The CDR3 nucleotides read TGTGCCAGTAGTGTTGGGCCCACTAACTATGGCTACACCTTC. As protein: CASSVGPTNYGYTF.

The V and J genes are TRBV6-5 and TRBJ1-5; D is perhaps TRBD1 (5 bases). The germline V gene encodes CDR1 MNHEY and CDR2 SVGAGI. V was cut by 7 bases and J by 4 bases, with 17 bases left in between. There are 15 residues in the CDR3. The CDR3 reads CASNPPGGMNQPQHF. CDR3 DNA: TGTGCCAGCAACCCACCGGGGGGGATGAATCAGCCCCAGCATTTT.

The chain uses TRBV3-1 (or the pseudogene TRBV3-2) and TRBJ2-7, with D perhaps TRBD2 (6 bases). Germline V CDR1 and CDR2: LGHDT, YNNKEL (reference sequence). The CDR3 covers 15 residues. Trimming shortened V by 4 bases and J by 6 bases, and 19 bases separated the two germline ends. The DNA of the CDR3 is TGTGCCAGCAGCCTTCCCCCCGGGGACTGTTGCGAGCAGTACTTC. This codes for CASSLPPGDCCEQYF.

The chain joins TRBV5-6 to TRBJ1-2; D is unresolved. V gave up 0 bases and J gave up 5 bases, with 14 bases separating them. The CDR3 contains 15 residues. Germline loops: CDR1 SGHDT, CDR2 YYEEEE. CDR3 in DNA: TGTGCCAGCAGCTTGGTTGCGGGTGTCAGTTATGGCTACACCTTC. Amino acid sequence: CASSLVAGVSYGYTF.

This clone occurred once. J is TRBJ1-1 and V is TRBV5-4; no definite D call. The CDR3 length is 13 residues. CDR1 SGHNT and CDR2 YYREEE come from the germline V gene (reference sequence). V gave up 0 bases and J gave up 1 base, with 4 bases separating them. DNA for the CDR3: TGTGCCAGCAGCTTGGAAAGGAACACTGAAGCTTTCTTT. This gives the protein CASSLERNTEAFF. The variable domain in full, completed from reference TRBV5-4 and TRBJ1-1, reads ETGVTQSPTHLIKTRGQQVTLRCSSQSGHNTVSWYQQALGQGPQFIFQYYREEENGRGNFPPRFSGLQFPNYSSELNVNALELDDSALYLCASSLERNTEAFFGQGTRLTVV.

The chain couples TRBV2 to TRBJ2-7; perhaps TRBD1 as D (6 bases). The CDR3 consists of 14 residues. From germline, CDR1 is SNHLY and CDR2 FYNNEI. The germline V and J ends were trimmed by 3 bases and 2 bases, with 11 bases remaining between them. The CDR3 nucleotides read TGTGCCAGCAGTGAGGACAGAACGACCTACGAGCAGTACTTC. Translated: CASSEDRTTYEQYF.

V is TRBV12-3 or TRBV12-4 and J is TRBJ1-5; TRBD1 might be the D (5 bases). The CDR3 extends over 12 amino acids. Trimming removed 4 bases from V and 10 bases from J, with 11 bases in between. The CDR3 here is CASSSSGLPQHF. Here the CDR3 DNA reads TGTGCCAGCAGTTCATCGGGACTCCCCCAGCATTTT.

This sequence joins TRBV7-6 and TRBJ2-3, with 8 bases lining up with TRBD2. Germline V lookup: CDR1 SGHVS, CDR2 FNYEAQ. V lost 3 bases and J lost 0; bases outside the gene matches: 11. This CDR3 contains 18 residues. The CDR3 DNA sequence: TGTGCCAGCAGCTTCAAGCGGGGGAAAGTCTCTAGCACAGATACGCAGTATTTT. Translating gives CASSFKRGKVSSTDTQYF.

The chain joins TRBV6-5 to TRBJ1-1, with a tentative D call TRBD1 (5 bases). The CDR3 has 13 residues. Trimming shortened V by 8 bases and J by 1 base, and 11 bases separated the two germline ends. The germline V gene encodes CDR1 MNHEY and CDR2 SVGAGI. The CDR3 loop is CASRQWGNTEAFF. DNA of the CDR3: TGTGCCAGCCGACAGTGGGGGAACACTGAAGCTTTCTTT.

This chain uses TRBV6-4 with TRBJ1-1; D is perhaps TRBD1 (5 bases). Germline values: CDR1 MRHNA, CDR2 SNTAGT. Trimming shortened V by 2 bases and J by 6 bases, and 16 bases separated the two germline ends. The CDR3 contains 15 residues. DNA of the CDR3: TGTGCCAGCAGTGACACAACCCCTACAGGACCTGAAGCTTTCTTT. Translation: CASSDTTPTGPEAFF.

The chain uses TRBV9 and TRBJ1-2, with 9 bases identical to TRBD1. V lost 3 bases, J lost 6 bases, and 3 bases stayed unmatched. CDR1 is SGDLS and CDR2 is YYNGEE in the germline V gene. The CDR3 runs to 13 residues. The CDR3 protein is CASSARQGDGYTF. The CDR3 region has the DNA TGTGCCAGCAGCGCCCGACAGGGGGATGGCTACACCTTC.

The genes are TRBV6-2 or TRBV6-3 and TRBJ2-5; 9 bases fit TRBD2. V trimming: 4 bases; J trimming: 2 bases; junction bases outside the gene matches: 8. Germline loops: CDR1 MNHEY, CDR2 SVGEGT. CDR3 length: 16 residues. CDR3 sequence reads: CASSFDSGGRQETQYF. The DNA for the CDR3 is TGTGCCAGCAGTTTCGATAGCGGGGGTCGACAAGAGACCCAGTACTTC.

The rearrangement uses TRBV25-1 and TRBJ1-2; 9 bases fit TRBD1. With 7 bases clipped from V and 6 bases from J, the junction kept 12 bases outside the gene matches. From germline, CDR1 is MGHDK and CDR2 SYGVNS. The CDR3 extends over 15 amino acids. CDR3 protein: CASTLGSGTGNGYTF. For the CDR3, the DNA is TGTGCCAGCACTTTGGGGTCCGGGACAGGGAATGGCTACACCTTC.

The chain combines TRBV2 with TRBJ1-5; 10 bases are shared with TRBD1. The germline CDR1 and CDR2 sequences are SNHLY and FYNNEI. Unmatched junction bases numbered 3, after V lost 5 bases and J lost 2 bases. The CDR3 is 15 amino acids. CDR3 DNA: TGTGCCAGCAGTCAGACAGGGGGCCGCAATCAGCCCCAGCATTTT. Its protein product is CASSQTGGRNQPQHF.

The DNA of the CDR3 is TGCAGTGCTAGTCCGATAAATGAAAAACTGTTTTTT. Amino acids: CSASPINEKLFF. The chain joins TRBV20-1 to TRBJ1-4; D not resolved. The germline V gene has CDR1 DFQATT and CDR2 SNEGSKA (reference sequence). The ends were cut back, 3 bases at V and 5 bases at J, with 7 bases in the middle. The CDR3 covers 12 residues.

This clone was counted a few times. The chain is built from TRBV6-2 or TRBV6-3 and TRBJ2-3; 9 bases match TRBD2. This CDR3 spans 16 amino acids. The ends lost 4 bases at V and 2 bases at J; junction bases unmatched: 7. CDR1 and CDR2 from the germline V gene are MNHEY and SVGEGT. The CDR3 DNA is TGTGCCAGCAGTTTAGGGACTAGCCCCTACACAGATACGCAGTATTTT. This translates into CASSLGTSPYTDTQYF.

Here the CDR3 DNA reads TGTGCCAGCAGCTTGGAAGGGGGCAATCAGCCCCAGCATTTT. It yields the protein CASSLEGGNQPQHF. V and J are TRBV5-5 and TRBJ1-5; a weak D match, TRBD1 (5 bases). The CDR3 is 14 amino acids. Per the germline V gene, CDR1 is SGHKS and CDR2 is YYEKEE (reference sequence). Trimming shortened V by 0 bases and J by 2 bases, and 6 bases separated the two germline ends.

DNA for the CDR3: TGTGCCAGTAGGAGACAGGGGGCAGAAAATCAGCCCCAGCATTTT. Translated: CASRRQGAENQPQHF. The chain employs TRBV19 and TRBJ1-5; 10 bases fit TRBD1. V shed 6 bases and J 4 bases; nucleotides not matched to a gene: 6. This CDR3 spans 15 amino acids. CDR1 is LNHDA, CDR2 SQIVND, per germline (reference sequence).

The chain is built from TRBV3-1 (or the pseudogene TRBV3-2) and TRBJ2-4, with 11 nucleotides matching TRBD1. Looked up from germline, CDR1 is LGHDT and CDR2 is YNNKEL (reference sequence). Trimming took 1 base from V and 8 from J; bases not matched to a gene: 4. CDR3 length: 15 residues. This chain's CDR3 is CASSQGRDRGYIQYF. CDR3 DNA sequence: TGTGCCAGCAGCCAAGGCCGGGACAGGGGGTACATTCAGTACTTC.

V and J are TRBV2 and TRBJ2-7; 10 bases agree with TRBD1. The CDR3 totals 14 residues. V lost 7 bases, J lost 0 bases, and 3 bases stayed unmatched. The germline gives CDR1 SNHLY, CDR2 FYNNEI. CDR3 in amino acids: CASNRDRGSYEQYF. The CDR3 bases are TGTGCCAGCAACAGGGACAGGGGCTCCTACGAGCAGTACTTC.

The V and J genes are TRBV7-2 and TRBJ1-1; D remains ambiguous. The germline gives CDR1 SGHTA, CDR2 FQGNSA. Trimming stripped 3 bases from V and 8 bases from J, with 13 bases between. CDR3 length: 13 residues. The chain's CDR3 is CASSFSGAQEAFF. CDR3 nucleotide sequence: TGTGCCAGCAGCTTTTCCGGAGCTCAAGAAGCTTTCTTT.

This clone has more than one count but fewer than ten. The chain joins TRBV9 to TRBJ1-5; no definite D call. CDR1 is SGDLS, CDR2 YYNGEE, per germline. There are 14 residues in the CDR3. Trimming took off 0 bases at V and 7 bases at J, with 11 bases between the two ends. The chain's CDR3 is CASSVGPAGQPQHF. The DNA for the CDR3 is TGTGCCAGCAGCGTAGGGCCAGCTGGCCAGCCCCAGCATTTT.

Concerning this clone: Other DNA sequences in this specimen translate into the identical CDR3. The chain combines TRBV7-9 with TRBJ2-1; possible D gene TRBD1, 6 bases. CDR3 length: 15 residues. Germline V CDR1 and CDR2: SEHNR, FQNEAQ (reference sequence). Trimming cost V 6 bases and J 5 bases, with 17 bases left between them. CDR3 DNA sequence: TGTGCCAGCAGTCCCCCAGGACAGAGAAACAATGAGCAGTTCTTC. This gives the protein CASSPPGQRNNEQFF.